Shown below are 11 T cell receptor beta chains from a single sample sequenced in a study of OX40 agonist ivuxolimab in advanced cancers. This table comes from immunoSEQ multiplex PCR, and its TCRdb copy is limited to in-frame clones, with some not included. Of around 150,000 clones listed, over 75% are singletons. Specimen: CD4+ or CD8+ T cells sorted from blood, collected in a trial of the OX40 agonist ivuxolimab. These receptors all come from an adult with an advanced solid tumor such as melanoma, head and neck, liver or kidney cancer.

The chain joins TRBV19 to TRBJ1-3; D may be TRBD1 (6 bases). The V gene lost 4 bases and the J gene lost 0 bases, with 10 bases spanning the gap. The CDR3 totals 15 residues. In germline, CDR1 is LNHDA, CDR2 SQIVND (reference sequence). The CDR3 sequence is CASSNQGSSGNTIYF. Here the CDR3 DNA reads TGTGCCAGTAGTAACCAGGGGTCCTCTGGAAACACCATATATTTT.

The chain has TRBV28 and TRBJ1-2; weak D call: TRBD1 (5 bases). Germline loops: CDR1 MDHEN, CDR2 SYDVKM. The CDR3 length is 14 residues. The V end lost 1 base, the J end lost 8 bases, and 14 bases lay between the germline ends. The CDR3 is CASSLYPGKGGYTF. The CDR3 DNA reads TGTGCCAGCAGTTTATACCCAGGGAAAGGCGGCTACACCTTC.

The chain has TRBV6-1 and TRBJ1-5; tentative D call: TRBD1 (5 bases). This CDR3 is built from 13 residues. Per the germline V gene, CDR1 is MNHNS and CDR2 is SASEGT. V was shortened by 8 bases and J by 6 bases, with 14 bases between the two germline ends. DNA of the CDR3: TGTGCCAGCTTTGAGCAGGGAACTCAGCCCCAGCATTTT. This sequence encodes CASFEQGTQPQHF.

CDR3 in amino acids: CASSFGSNTEAFF. DNA for the CDR3: TGCGCCAGCAGCTTCGGGTCCAACACTGAAGCTTTCTTT. The chain couples TRBV5-1 to TRBJ1-1; D gene unclear. Germline lookup yields CDR1 SGHRS and CDR2 YFSETQ. This CDR3 contains 13 residues. Trimming took 2 bases from V and 2 from J, leaving 7 bases between them.

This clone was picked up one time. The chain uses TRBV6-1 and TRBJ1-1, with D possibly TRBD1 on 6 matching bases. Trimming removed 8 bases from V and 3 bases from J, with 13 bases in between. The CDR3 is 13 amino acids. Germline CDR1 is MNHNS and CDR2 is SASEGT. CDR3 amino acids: CASELGGDTEAFF. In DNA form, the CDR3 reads TGTGCCAGCGAATTAGGGGGTGACACTGAAGCTTTCTTT.

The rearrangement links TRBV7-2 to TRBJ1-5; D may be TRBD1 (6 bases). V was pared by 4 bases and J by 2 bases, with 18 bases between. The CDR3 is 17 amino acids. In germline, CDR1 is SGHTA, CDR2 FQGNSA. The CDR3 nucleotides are TGTGCCAGCAGCTCCAACGGAGGGGGGGCTGGCAATCAGCCCCAGCATTTT. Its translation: CASSSNGGGAGNQPQHF.

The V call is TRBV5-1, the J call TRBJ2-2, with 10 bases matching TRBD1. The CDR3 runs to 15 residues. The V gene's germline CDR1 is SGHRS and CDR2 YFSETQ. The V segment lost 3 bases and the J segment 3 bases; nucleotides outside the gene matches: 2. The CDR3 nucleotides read TGCGCCAGCAGCTCAGGGACAGGGGACACCGGGGAGCTGTTTTTT. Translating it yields CASSSGTGDTGELFF.

CDR3 DNA sequence: TGTGCCAGTAGTGCCATGGGCCTCAGTGAAACAGATACGCAGTATTTT. It encodes CASSAMGLSETDTQYF. V and J are TRBV19 and TRBJ2-3; unclear D gene. The CDR3 extends over 16 amino acids. The V end was cut by 5 bases, the J end by 3 bases, with 18 bases between. Germline V CDR1 and CDR2: LNHDA, SQIVND (reference sequence).

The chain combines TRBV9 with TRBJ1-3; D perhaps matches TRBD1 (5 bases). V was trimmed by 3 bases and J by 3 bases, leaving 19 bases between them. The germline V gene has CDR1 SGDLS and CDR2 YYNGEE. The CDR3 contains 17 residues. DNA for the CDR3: TGTGCCAGCAGCGCTAGCGGCAACCAGGGAATTGGAAACACCATATATTTT. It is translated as CASSASGNQGIGNTIYF.

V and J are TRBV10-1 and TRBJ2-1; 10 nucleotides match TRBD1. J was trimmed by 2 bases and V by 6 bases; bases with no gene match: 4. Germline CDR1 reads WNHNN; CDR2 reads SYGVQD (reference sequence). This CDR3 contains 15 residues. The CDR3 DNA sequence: TGCGCCAGCAGCCCGGGGACAGGGGCCTACAATGAGCAGTTCTTC. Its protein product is CASSPGTGAYNEQFF.

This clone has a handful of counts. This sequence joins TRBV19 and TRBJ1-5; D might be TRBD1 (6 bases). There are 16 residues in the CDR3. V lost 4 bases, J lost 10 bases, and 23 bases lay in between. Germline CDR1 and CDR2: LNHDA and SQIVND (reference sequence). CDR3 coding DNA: TGTGCCAGTAGTACTCGTTCGACAGGCCTACGGGAACCCCAGCATTTT. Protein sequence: CASSTRSTGLREPQHF. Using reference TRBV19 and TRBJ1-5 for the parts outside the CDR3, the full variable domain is DGGITQSPKYLFRKEGQNVTLSCEQNLNHDAMYWYRQDPGQGLRLIYYSQIVNDFQKGDIAEGYSVSREKKESFPLTVTSAQKNPTAFYLCASSTRSTGLREPQHFGDGTRLSIL.